The sample holds a few counts of the clone carrying this TCR beta chain. These data are taken from a study of blood T cell repertoires in COVID-19. About the study: There were acute and convalescent COVID-19 samples, and they came from the United States, Italy and Spain. Nucleic acid was either cDNA or gDNA, and it came from T cells, B-cell-depleted T cells, or PBMCs.

Under the authors' procedure: From reference gene primer amplification, estimates of nucleated cell counts were derived. Sequenced by immunoSEQ multiplex PCR; TCRdb stores in-frame clones only, minus some. V, J and clone size are taken as reported in that table, and D and trimming were inferred from the DNA itself. The data contain about 120,000 clones, roughly 80% of them singletons. Germline CDR1 SEHNR, CDR2 FQNEAQ (reference sequence). This CDR3 is built from 16 residues. Trimming took off 5 bases at V and 0 bases at J, with 11 bases between the two ends. Sequencing input: peripheral blood. This clonotype was sampled from a human donor in a cohort sampled during active COVID-19. V usage is TRBV7-9 and J usage is TRBJ2-6; D perhaps matches TRBD1 (5 bases). CDR3 nucleotides: TGTGCCAGCAGCCCCAGGGTGGGCTCTGGGGCCAACGTCCTGACTTTC. The encoded protein is CASSPRVGSGANVLTF.